This T cell receptor beta chain came from a study of T cell responses to AZD1222 COVID-19 vaccine (dated by TCRdb to the early 2020s). A note on the overall study: AZD1222 recipients whose second dose came at about 4 weeks and those whose second dose came at about 12 weeks were combined into one group, since spike-specific TCR depth and breadth did not differ between the two schedules. TCR sequencing was performed for 230 to 250 trial participants, of whom around 200 were given two doses of AZD1222 and around 25 were given two doses of MenACWY control vaccine. Trial participants were enrolled into age subgroups of 18-55, 56-69 and 70-plus years, which contained roughly 140, 27 and 60 TCR-sequenced participants, respectively.

Worth noting for this clone: Its antigen target is currently unknown. Per-base quality was not reported, and no clone a single base away is much larger than it.

The sample's time point label, decoded: baseline before first vaccination. The vaccinee samples were drawn from two UK trials, COV001 and COV002, one of which was a single-blind randomized controlled phase 2/3 trial testing AZD1222 (ChAdOx1 nCoV-19) in healthy adults. For TCRbeta chain sequencing, PBMC samples were collected from trial participants at day 0 and at day 28 after the second dose. What the authors observed across the whole study: The vaccine-associated CD4 TCRs covered the entire spike protein, and the dominant responses fell in regions 160-218 and 743-854. A significant rise in spike-specific TCR breadth and depth was observed after two AZD1222 doses relative to day 0 and relative to MenACWY recipients. Because no samples from the day 14 peak response were available, repertoires could be characterized only after the peak T cell response. The 56-69-year group was small, and its depth increase did not reach significance, likely because of low power. Participants were mostly white British and included more females than males, and it was suggested by the authors that clonal diversity may have been underestimated. Nearly half of unique spike-specific TCRs reportedly recognized epitopes outside regions mutated in the B.1.351 and B.1.1.7 variants. Conclusions about previously exposed vaccinees are limited, since just five or six AZD1222 recipients were seropositive for SARS-CoV-2 at baseline.

After removal of 4 bases from V and 8 bases from J, the junction retains 9 bases not matched to a gene. Including cysteine and phenylalanine, the CDR3 has 14 amino acids. This entry keeps only the CDR3 DNA: 42 bases, framed from base 1. As encoded in the germline V gene, CDR1 is SGHAT while CDR2 is FQNNGV. The CDR3 regions of human TCRbeta chains were analyzed by immunosequencing. As for how the authors treated the data: TCRs in the repertoires were matched against a reference library of SARS-CoV-2-specific TCRs that had been generated with the MIRA antigen-specificity platform. Breadth was defined as the fraction of unique TCRs that were SARS-CoV-2-associated, and depth was defined as the fraction of total T cells that were SARS-CoV-2-associated. Using the MIRA data, each spike-specific TCR was assigned both to the spike region to which the TCR was reactive and to a CD4 or CD8 class. Log10-transformed breadth and depth values were compared by one-way ANOVA with Sidak's multiple comparisons tests. Imported from immuneACCESS, the table was reduced by TCRdb to in-frame sequences with V and J called. These copies leave out some clones; in studies compared against another copy, an unresolved V gene accounts for under half, and the cause of the remainder is not known. V and J calls and clone size are copied from that table; D and trimming were computed from the DNA. The sample has about 120,000 clones on record, about 90% of them singletons. 6.5% to 8.5% of the sample lies in the top ten.

The source was peripheral blood, collected on day 0 of AZD1222 vaccination. This chain joins TRBV11-2 to TRBJ1-2, and TRBD1 matches 8 of the central bases. The sequence came from an adult in good health. The DNA sequence follows: TGTGCCAGCAGCTCCGCAGGGGGCGCATGGGGCTACACCTTC. Its translation is CASSSAGGAWGYTF.